Below, 24 T cell receptor beta chains from the same sample are listed, as sequenced in a study of beta chain features in type 1 diabetes. Expressed TCRB transcripts were sequenced because the isolated RNA had all been reverse transcribed beforehand. Some clones are missing from TCRdb's copy, which holds only in-frame ones; the method was immunoSEQ multiplex PCR. This sample carries roughly 240,000 clones, around an eighth of them seen once, and the ten largest clones take 0.025% to 0.03%. The specimen was naive CD4+ T cells from blood. The source is a middle-aged woman in good health.

This clone has more than one count but fewer than ten. The gene calls are TRBV27 and TRBJ2-5, with D possibly matching TRBD1 (6 bases). The length of the CDR3 is 15 residues. Trimming left V 6 bases short and J 2 bases short, with 16 bases between. Germline CDR1 is MNHEY and CDR2 is SMNVEV (reference sequence). The CDR3 DNA follows: TGTGCCAGCAGCACCCCCAGGGACAATCAAGAGACCCAGTACTTC. Amino acids: CASSTPRDNQETQYF.

The rearrangement links TRBV7-2 to TRBJ2-3; D might be TRBD1 (5 bases). V was pared by 5 bases and J by 1 base, with 16 bases between. The germline V gene encodes CDR1 SGHTA and CDR2 FQGNSA. The CDR3 runs 16 residues. The CDR3 region is CASSPQWGRGTDTQYF. CDR3 DNA sequence: TGTGCCAGCAGCCCCCAGTGGGGCCGAGGCACAGATACGCAGTATTTT.

The J gene is TRBJ1-1, the V gene TRBV5-1; unclear D gene. CDR3 length: 17 residues. Germline CDR1 and CDR2: SGHRS and YFSETQ. Trimming shortened V by 2 bases and J by 1 base, and 18 bases separated the two germline ends. The CDR3 sequence is CASSFIPVVLGNTEAFF. In DNA, the CDR3 is TGCGCCAGCAGCTTTATTCCCGTCGTCCTCGGGAACACTGAAGCTTTCTTT.

This clone occurred a few times. The V call is TRBV28, the J call TRBJ2-3, with 9 bases that match TRBD2. The junction had 3 bases not matched to a gene; V was cut back by 5 bases and J by 3 bases. The CDR3 is 14 amino acids. The germline V gene encodes CDR1 MDHEN and CDR2 SYDVKM. As DNA, the CDR3 is TGTGCCAGCAGTCGTAGCGGGGGAACAGATACGCAGTATTTT. Translation gives CASSRSGGTDTQYF.

The chain uses TRBV5-1 and TRBJ2-7; D is unclear. The CDR3 consists of 14 residues. Germline V CDR1 and CDR2: SGHRS, YFSETQ. Trimming shortened V by 0 bases and J by 0 bases, and 7 bases separated the two germline ends. The CDR3 sequence: CASSLEHLSYEQYF. The CDR3 DNA sequence: TGCGCCAGCAGCTTGGAACACCTCTCCTACGAGCAGTACTTC.

This clone showed up just a few times. V gene TRBV6-6 combines with J gene TRBJ1-2, with TRBD1 as a possible D gene (6 bases). This CDR3 has 14 amino acids. V gave up 2 bases and J gave up 9 bases, with 16 bases separating them. CDR1 is MNHNY, CDR2 SVGAGI, per germline (reference sequence). In DNA form, the CDR3 reads TGTGCCAGCAGTTACGTGAATTCAGGGGATAGCTACACCTTC. This translates into CASSYVNSGDSYTF.

This clone turned up a few times. V and J are TRBV4-3 and TRBJ2-3; D might be TRBD2 (7 bases). The CDR3 consists of 17 residues. Trimming removed 3 bases from V and 1 base from J, with 17 bases in between. The germline gives CDR1 LGHNA, CDR2 YSLEER. The CDR3 here is CASSQAEGGGRTDTQYF. CDR3 bases: TGCGCCAGCAGCCAGGCAGAGGGCGGGGGCCGCACAGATACGCAGTATTTT.

This clone was counted between two and nine times. The chain recombines TRBV19 with TRBJ2-1; 7 bases are shared with TRBD2. This CDR3 spans 13 amino acids. CDR1 and CDR2 from the germline V gene are LNHDA and SQIVND (reference sequence). V gave up 7 bases and J gave up 7 bases; unmatched junction bases: 7. In DNA, the CDR3 is TGTGCCAGTACCCGGGGAGGGTCGAATGAGCAGTTCTTC. Protein sequence: CASTRGGSNEQFF.

Only a few counts were recorded for this clone. The rearrangement links TRBV5-4 to TRBJ2-7, with 7 bases that match TRBD2. Germline CDR1 reads SGHNT; CDR2 reads YYREEE (reference sequence). The CDR3 has 14 residues. Trimming took 2 bases from V and 1 from J; bases not matched to a gene: 3. The CDR3 sequence: CASSFKGGSYEQYF. CDR3 DNA: TGTGCCAGCAGCTTTAAGGGAGGGTCCTACGAGCAGTACTTC.

The rearrangement links TRBV4-1 to TRBJ1-6, with D unresolved. The CDR3 contains 14 residues. V was shortened by 1 base and J by 8 bases, with 9 bases between the two germline ends. Germline CDR1 and CDR2: MGHRA and YSYEKL. The CDR3 reads CASSQVRVDSPLHF. The CDR3, as DNA: TGCGCCAGCAGCCAAGTGAGGGTGGATTCACCCCTCCACTTT.

This chain connects TRBV5-1 to TRBJ2-7, with D perhaps TRBD1 (5 bases). The CDR3 has 15 amino acids. V gave up 5 bases and J gave up 1 base, with 16 bases separating them. Germline lookup yields CDR1 SGHRS and CDR2 YFSETQ. This chain's CDR3 is CASSLGRDLSYEQYF. The CDR3 DNA sequence: TGCGCCAGCAGTCTGGGCAGGGATCTTTCCTACGAGCAGTACTTC.

The V gene is TRBV6-5, the J gene TRBJ1-1, with D possibly TRBD1 on 6 matching bases. CDR3 length: 14 residues. In germline, CDR1 is MNHEY, CDR2 SVGAGI. The V end lost 5 bases, the J end lost 9 bases, and 19 bases lay between the germline ends. CDR3 residues: CASSTRGSPPKAFF. CDR3 DNA: TGTGCCAGCAGTACGAGGGGGTCTCCACCGAAAGCTTTCTTT.

The chain couples TRBV2 to TRBJ1-1, with D hard to call. Germline loops: CDR1 SNHLY, CDR2 FYNNEI. Between the trimmed V and J ends, which lost 4 bases and 8 bases, there was a span of 17 bases. The CDR3 length is 14 residues. CDR3 amino acids: CASSGLRAGAEAFF. CDR3 sequence (DNA): TGTGCCAGCAGTGGACTAAGGGCCGGCGCGGAAGCTTTCTTT.

This clone was observed a handful of times. Here the CDR3 DNA reads TGCGCCAGCAGCTTGGGGAGCTCTGGAAACACCATATATTTT. Amino acids: CASSLGSSGNTIYF. The chain links TRBV5-1 to TRBJ1-3; D uncertain. The V gene's germline CDR1 is SGHRS and CDR2 YFSETQ. V lost 0 bases, J lost 0 bases, and 4 bases lay in between. This CDR3 comprises 14 residues. Filled out from reference TRBV5-1 and TRBJ1-3, the complete variable domain reads KAGVTQTPRYLIKTRGQQVTLSCSPISGHRSVSWYQQTPGQGLQFLFEYFSETQRNKGNFPGRFSGRQFSNSRSEMNVSTLELGDSALYLCASSLGSSGNTIYFGEGSWLTVV.

This clone was counted ten times or more. V is TRBV14 and J is TRBJ2-3; 7 bases line up with TRBD2. With V trimmed by 4 bases and J by 9 bases, 10 bases remained unmatched. This CDR3 has 14 residues. The V gene's germline CDR1 is SGHDN and CDR2 FVKESK. The CDR3 reads CASSLGARRGTQYF. The DNA of the CDR3 is TGTGCCAGCAGCCTCGGGGCGCGGCGGGGGACGCAGTATTTT.

This clone was recorded at least ten times. The chain is built from TRBV10-3 and TRBJ1-6, with a weak D call TRBD1 (5 bases). The germline V gene has CDR1 ENHRY and CDR2 SYGVKD. This CDR3 spans 13 amino acids. The V and J ends lost 4 bases and 11 bases respectively, with 12 bases between them. The CDR3 is CAISVGGGPPLHF. The CDR3 bases are TGTGCCATCAGTGTGGGGGGTGGACCACCCCTCCACTTT.

This clone was picked up a small number of times. V and J are TRBV5-1 and TRBJ2-2; 7 bases are shared with TRBD2. The ends lost 4 bases at V and 3 bases at J; junction bases unmatched: 3. Germline V gives CDR1 SGHRS, CDR2 YFSETQ. CDR3 size: 14 residues. CDR3 DNA sequence: TGCGCCAGCAGCCCCCGGGGGGACACCGGGGAGCTGTTTTTT. This encodes CASSPRGDTGELFF.

The rearrangement uses TRBV14 and TRBJ2-5; D might be TRBD2 (5 bases). The V gene's germline CDR1 is SGHDN and CDR2 FVKESK. V lost 1 base, J lost 13 bases, and 13 bases lay in between. The CDR3 sequence is 12 residues long. The CDR3 region is CASSQATGGAYF. CDR3 bases: TGTGCCAGCAGCCAAGCTACCGGAGGAGCGTACTTC.

This clone was found a few times. This rearrangement joins TRBV23-1 to TRBJ1-2; TRBD1 matches at 9 bases. TRBV23-1 is an open reading frame, and its role is uncertain. With V trimmed by 6 bases and J by 3 bases, 14 bases remained unmatched. The CDR3 totals 17 residues. CDR3 sequence reads: CASRPPTGTGFDYGYTF. CDR3 DNA: TGCGCCAGCAGGCCACCCACCGGGACAGGGTTTGACTATGGCTACACCTTC.

V usage is TRBV25-1 and J usage is TRBJ2-2, with TRBD1 identical over 8 bases. The CDR3 extends over 15 amino acids. Germline V gene data show CDR1 as MGHDK and CDR2 as SYGVNS. J lost 2 bases, V lost 4 bases, and 3 bases had no gene match. This chain's CDR3 is CASSADRANTGELFF. The DNA of the CDR3 is TGTGCCAGCAGTGCGGACAGGGCAAACACCGGGGAGCTGTTTTTT.

This clone was observed a handful of times. The same CDR3 arises from other DNA sequences in this sample as well. The chain uses TRBV5-1 and TRBJ2-2; D remains unclear. V lost 1 base and J 2 bases, leaving 3 bases between the germline ends. The CDR3 length is 13 residues. CDR1 is SGHRS and CDR2 is YFSETQ in the germline V gene. The CDR3 spells CASSLPNTGELFF. CDR3 sequence (DNA): TGCGCCAGCAGCTTGCCAAACACCGGGGAGCTGTTTTTT.

The chain couples TRBV6-5 to TRBJ1-1; D unclear. Trimming shortened V by 7 bases and J by 0 bases, and 12 bases separated the two germline ends. CDR1 MNHEY and CDR2 SVGAGI come from the germline V gene. This CDR3 comprises 14 residues. This CDR3 is CASTNPQLNTEAFF. The CDR3 coding sequence is TGTGCCAGCACCAACCCCCAGTTGAACACTGAAGCTTTCTTT.

V is TRBV18 and J is TRBJ2-1; D is unclear. This CDR3 has 17 residues. Trimming left V 1 base short and J 3 bases short, with 16 bases between. Germline V gives CDR1 KGHSH, CDR2 LQKENI. The CDR3 coding sequence is TGTGCCAGCTCACCACTCATCCTCGGTTTTCGCTACAATGAGCAGTTCTTC. Its protein is CASSPLILGFRYNEQFF.

This clone has a handful of counts. The rearrangement links TRBV9 to TRBJ2-7, with TRBD2 as a possible D gene (5 bases). The CDR3 has 17 residues. Germline values: CDR1 SGDLS, CDR2 YYNGEE. Trimming took off 9 bases at V and 2 bases at J, with 27 bases between the two ends. The CDR3 sequence: CATLDSLEGSPTYEQYF. DNA for the CDR3: TGTGCCACCCTTGATTCCTTAGAAGGGAGCCCTACCTACGAGCAGTACTTC.